The rows below give T cell receptor beta chains drawn from one sample of a study of T cell responses to AZD1222 COVID-19 vaccine. TCRdb's table, derived via immunoSEQ multiplex PCR, lists solely in-frame clones and lacks some. The top ten hold 10% of the sample, which has approximately 92,000 clones, about nine tenths seen once. Here the sequenced sample was peripheral blood, taken on day 0 of AZD1222 vaccination. All receptors derive from an adult in good health. The CDR3 runs from the conserved cysteine through the conserved F or W. A D gene is named only where the DNA matches it firmly. Only part of the rows carry a size: once, few, many, or a class if the clone is expanded.

CDR3 length: 14
clone size: -
J gene: TRBJ2-4
V gene: TRBV3-1/TRBV3-2
D gene: TRBD1
CDR3 DNA: TGTGCCAGCAGCCCGACAGGGAGCAAAAACATTCAGTACTTC
CDR3 protein: CASSPTGSKNIQYF

CDR3 length: 14
clone size: -
J gene: TRBJ2-1
V gene: TRBV29-1
D gene: TRBD2
CDR3 DNA: TGCAGCGTTGATAAGCGGGAGTTCTACAATGAGCAGTTCTTC
CDR3 protein: CSVDKREFYNEQFF

CDR3 length: 16
clone size: once
J gene: TRBJ1-3
V gene: TRBV11-2
D gene: TRBD1
CDR3 DNA: TGTGCCAGCAGCTCCTGGACAGGGATCTCTGGAAACACCATATATTTT
CDR3 protein: CASSSWTGISGNTIYF

CDR3 length: 14
clone size: -
J gene: TRBJ2-3
V gene: TRBV7-9
D gene: -
CDR3 DNA: TGTGCCAGCATCCGGTCTGGAGGCCCAGATACGCAGTATTTT
CDR3 protein: CASIRSGGPDTQYF

CDR3 length: 15
clone size: -
J gene: TRBJ1-3
V gene: TRBV5-1
D gene: TRBD1
CDR3 DNA: TGCGCCAGCAGCGCGGGGACAGCTGCTGGAAACACCATATATTTT
CDR3 protein: CASSAGTAAGNTIYF

CDR3 length: 19
clone size: -
J gene: TRBJ1-5
V gene: TRBV19
D gene: TRBD1
CDR3 DNA: TGTGCCAGTAGTATTAATCTCGGACAGGCTCTCTTTAGCAATCAGCCCCAGCATTTT
CDR3 protein: CASSINLGQALFSNQPQHF

CDR3 length: 14
clone size: -
J gene: TRBJ1-4
V gene: TRBV19
D gene: -
CDR3 DNA: TGTGCCAGTAGTATAGTTGGCATGGCCGAAAAACTGTTTTTT
CDR3 protein: CASSIVGMAEKLFF

CDR3 length: 14
clone size: -
J gene: TRBJ2-1
V gene: TRBV12-5
D gene: -
CDR3 DNA: TGTGCTAGTGGTTTGCAAGCATTGGGCAATGAGCAGTTCTTC
CDR3 protein: CASGLQALGNEQFF

CDR3 length: 14
clone size: once
J gene: TRBJ1-5
V gene: TRBV2
D gene: -
CDR3 DNA: TGTGCCAGCAGTGAAAGTGGGGTGGTTCAGCCCCAGCATTTT
CDR3 protein: CASSESGVVQPQHF

CDR3 length: 16
clone size: -
J gene: TRBJ2-3
V gene: TRBV5-1
D gene: -
CDR3 DNA: TGCGCCAGCAGCTTCTCCGGCAGGACGAGCACAGATACGCAGTATTTT
CDR3 protein: CASSFSGRTSTDTQYF

CDR3 length: 16
clone size: -
J gene: TRBJ2-2
V gene: TRBV19
D gene: TRBD2
CDR3 DNA: TGTGCCAGTTCACCCTCGGGGAGGGGCCTCACCGGGGAGCTGTTTTTT
CDR3 protein: CASSPSGRGLTGELFF

CDR3 length: 16
clone size: -
J gene: TRBJ2-3
V gene: TRBV5-1
D gene: TRBD2
CDR3 DNA: TGCGCCAGCAGCACGGGACTAGCGGCTAGCACAGATACGCAGTATTTT
CDR3 protein: CASSTGLAASTDTQYF

CDR3 length: 17
clone size: -
J gene: TRBJ2-7
V gene: TRBV4-1
D gene: -
CDR3 DNA: TGCGCCAGCAGCCAAGAGGGGTTCACACTCAGCTCCTACGAGCAGTACTTC
CDR3 protein: CASSQEGFTLSSYEQYF

CDR3 length: 12
clone size: -
J gene: TRBJ1-2
V gene: TRBV11-2
D gene: -
CDR3 DNA: TGTGCCAGCTTAGGACAGAAATATGGCTACACCTTC
CDR3 protein: CASLGQKYGYTF

CDR3 length: 14
clone size: -
J gene: TRBJ2-5
V gene: TRBV5-1
D gene: TRBD2
CDR3 DNA: TGCGCCAGCAGCTCCGGGACTACAGGAGAGACCCAGTACTTC
CDR3 protein: CASSSGTTGETQYF

CDR3 length: 16
clone size: -
J gene: TRBJ1-4
V gene: TRBV5-1
D gene: -
CDR3 DNA: TGCGCCAGCAGCTTGGCCCAGGGGCCTGTGAGCGAAAAACTGTTTTTT
CDR3 protein: CASSLAQGPVSEKLFF

CDR3 length: 14
clone size: -
J gene: TRBJ2-1
V gene: TRBV5-1
D gene: TRBD2
CDR3 DNA: TGCGCCAGCAGCTTAGCGGGAGGGCCGAATGAGCAGTTCTTC
CDR3 protein: CASSLAGGPNEQFF

CDR3 length: 14
clone size: -
J gene: TRBJ1-1
V gene: TRBV19
D gene: TRBD1
CDR3 DNA: TGTGCCAGTAGTTCATACAGGGGAAGGACTGAAGCTTTCTTT
CDR3 protein: CASSSYRGRTEAFF

CDR3 length: 15
clone size: -
J gene: TRBJ2-1
V gene: TRBV24-1
D gene: -
CDR3 DNA: TGTGCCACCAGCCCGGAGGGCGGCTCCTACAATGAGCAGTTCTTC
CDR3 protein: CATSPEGGSYNEQFF

CDR3 length: 11
clone size: -
J gene: TRBJ1-5
V gene: TRBV6-5
D gene: -
CDR3 DNA: TGTGCCAGCAGAGGCCTAGGGCCCCAGCATTTT
CDR3 protein: CASRGLGPQHF

CDR3 length: 13
clone size: -
J gene: TRBJ1-1
V gene: TRBV7-9
D gene: -
CDR3 DNA: TGTGCCAGCAGCCCTTTGGGGGACACTGAAGCTTTCTTT
CDR3 protein: CASSPLGDTEAFF

CDR3 length: 17
clone size: -
J gene: TRBJ2-6
V gene: TRBV6-4
D gene: -
CDR3 DNA: TGTGCCAGCAGTGTTGAGGGGGGATACTCTGGGGCCAACGTCCTGACTTTC
CDR3 protein: CASSVEGGYSGANVLTF

CDR3 length: 15
clone size: -
J gene: TRBJ1-2
V gene: TRBV19
D gene: -
CDR3 DNA: TGTGCCAGTAGTGCCCCGGGCCTAGACGTCTATGGCTACACCTTC
CDR3 protein: CASSAPGLDVYGYTF

CDR3 length: 13
clone size: once
J gene: TRBJ2-7
V gene: TRBV18
D gene: -
CDR3 DNA: TGTGCCAGCTCACCTACACCCCGCTACGAGCAGTACTTC
CDR3 protein: CASSPTPRYEQYF

CDR3 length: 15
clone size: once
J gene: TRBJ2-7
V gene: TRBV28
D gene: -
CDR3 DNA: TGTGCCAGCAGTTTTCAACAGATACCTTTCTACGAGCAGTACTTC
CDR3 protein: CASSFQQIPFYEQYF

CDR3 length: 13
clone size: -
J gene: TRBJ1-2
V gene: TRBV12-3/TRBV12-4
D gene: TRBD1
CDR3 DNA: TGTGCCAGCAGCCCAGGGGGAGCCGTTGGCTACACCTTC
CDR3 protein: CASSPGGAVGYTF